This paragraph covers one T cell receptor (beta chain) sequence. Its antigen is as yet unknown. Since a much larger clone is just one base distant, this may be a read error. No conserved phenylalanine or tryptophan ends this CDR3, so it is likely a read error. The time point: persistent/refractory GD, antithyroid drugs over 5 years with positive TRAb. TCR sequences were obtained from RNA taken from PBMCs. This entry comes from a study of regulatory T cells in long-lasting Graves disease. V was cut by 0 bases and J by 9 bases, with 12 bases left in between. This CDR3 has 13 residues. Germline V lookup: CDR1 SNHLY, CDR2 FYNNEI. Broader study findings: More public clonotypes were shared by persistent patients (around 3,000) than by new patients (roughly 930). Favoring TRBV28, TRBJ1-2 and TRBJ2-5 was a feature seen in persistent disease. Exclusively peripheral blood, rather than thyroid tissue, was studied. TCR diversity was lower in persistent Graves' patients than in newly diagnosed ones.

Arm-PCR of CDR3 regions with iRepertoire HTBI primers generated TCR beta libraries. TCRdb ran MiXCR on the multiplex PCR reads and lists one entry per CDR3 protein. The data contain about 470,000 distinct CDR3 sequences, under 25% of them seen just once; the ten biggest clones take up about 7.8%. The receptor was isolated from a female donor with Graves disease. The gene calls are TRBV2 and TRBJ2-7; D is unresolved. The sample in question was peripheral blood mononuclear cells (PBMCs), obtained when the disease was refractory, from a patient treated with antithyroid drugs. The CDR3 loop reads CASSEAHGPWQYL. CDR3 coding DNA: TGTGCCAGCAGTGAAGCGCACGGGCCATGGCAGTACCTC.